A selection of T cell receptor beta chains follows, all from one sample in a study of cytomegalovirus exposure and HLA in healthy donors. The assay was immunoSEQ multiplex PCR, and TCRdb's table has in-frame clones only and misses some. The table includes about 120,000 clones, around 10% detected once. Input material: PBMCs. The receptors originated from a man aged 25-40 years in good health and CMV-seronegative. The CDR3 runs from the conserved cysteine through the conserved F or W. Fields, in order: CDR3 protein, V gene, J gene.

cdr3_aa: CSVVGDYRNEQFF; v_call: TRBV29-1; j_call: TRBJ2-1
cdr3_aa: CASSVAGPNSPLHF; v_call: TRBV9; j_call: TRBJ1-6
cdr3_aa: CAWSPPRDTQYF; v_call: TRBV30; j_call: TRBJ2-3
cdr3_aa: CASSPLDRDSYEQYF; v_call: TRBV27; j_call: TRBJ2-7
cdr3_aa: CASRLAGSGSYNEQFF; v_call: TRBV28; j_call: TRBJ2-1
cdr3_aa: CASSVGGYSYNEQFF; v_call: TRBV2; j_call: TRBJ2-1
cdr3_aa: CASGDRGGLGYTF; v_call: TRBV5-4; j_call: TRBJ1-2
cdr3_aa: CASSNPLAGDNTGELFF; v_call: TRBV11-2; j_call: TRBJ2-2
cdr3_aa: CASSDSLLGAYGYTF; v_call: TRBV27; j_call: TRBJ1-2
cdr3_aa: CASGLRGGSTDTQYF; v_call: TRBV12-5; j_call: TRBJ2-3
cdr3_aa: CASSLKGGGRETQYF; v_call: TRBV7-2; j_call: TRBJ2-5
cdr3_aa: CASSGEQGPNTGELFF; v_call: TRBV5-4; j_call: TRBJ2-2
cdr3_aa: CSVEEPLARESPISGANVLTF; v_call: TRBV29-1; j_call: TRBJ2-6
cdr3_aa: CASSIAGASYNEQFF; v_call: TRBV5-1; j_call: TRBJ2-1
cdr3_aa: CASSTGVNTEAFF; v_call: TRBV18; j_call: TRBJ1-1
cdr3_aa: CASSLAGTGVTEAFF; v_call: TRBV18; j_call: TRBJ1-1
cdr3_aa: CASSSTGFTEAFF; v_call: TRBV7-8; j_call: TRBJ1-1
cdr3_aa: CASRGGDTGELFF; v_call: TRBV6-1; j_call: TRBJ2-2
cdr3_aa: CATRTSGGANEQFF; v_call: TRBV10-2; j_call: TRBJ2-1
cdr3_aa: CSAVTTTYEQYF; v_call: TRBV29-1; j_call: TRBJ2-7
cdr3_aa: CAWTGQYNSPLHF; v_call: TRBV30; j_call: TRBJ1-6
cdr3_aa: CASSPSIAGVHNEQFF; v_call: TRBV7-9; j_call: TRBJ2-1
cdr3_aa: CASMFQGGTYEQYF; v_call: TRBV6-6; j_call: TRBJ2-7
cdr3_aa: CSARTAYNSPLHF; v_call: TRBV29-1; j_call: TRBJ1-6
cdr3_aa: CASSKRGSGTEAFF; v_call: TRBV21-1; j_call: TRBJ1-1
cdr3_aa: CASSLDRGAGNTEAFF; v_call: TRBV11-2; j_call: TRBJ1-1
cdr3_aa: CASSVESGTQYF; v_call: TRBV9; j_call: TRBJ2-3
cdr3_aa: CASSQGTTKASSTDTQYF; v_call: TRBV4-2; j_call: TRBJ2-3
cdr3_aa: CAINGQGKGPGANVLTF; v_call: TRBV10-3; j_call: TRBJ2-6
cdr3_aa: CASSPQGETGGPQHF; v_call: TRBV9; j_call: TRBJ1-5
cdr3_aa: CASSLLSGNTEAFF; v_call: TRBV27; j_call: TRBJ1-1
cdr3_aa: CARRNRQGDGYTF; v_call: TRBV6-4; j_call: TRBJ1-2
cdr3_aa: CASSAKWDRGQYEQYF; v_call: TRBV9; j_call: TRBJ2-7
cdr3_aa: CASSNLGAIGFF; v_call: TRBV11-2; j_call: TRBJ2-1
cdr3_aa: CASSALAGAYNEQFF; v_call: TRBV6-4; j_call: TRBJ2-1
cdr3_aa: CASSLGQYQPQHF; v_call: TRBV7-7; j_call: TRBJ1-5
cdr3_aa: CASSVDRGYGNTIYF; v_call: TRBV5-6; j_call: TRBJ1-3
cdr3_aa: CASSSGAGNQPQHF; v_call: TRBV6-5; j_call: TRBJ1-5
cdr3_aa: CASSRRTSSNNEQYF; v_call: TRBV7-8; j_call: TRBJ2-7
cdr3_aa: CASSLMGQGGETQYF; v_call: TRBV5-1; j_call: TRBJ2-5
cdr3_aa: CASSFGQGSGELFF; v_call: TRBV7-2; j_call: TRBJ2-2
cdr3_aa: CASNHRSGEADTQYF; v_call: TRBV11-2; j_call: TRBJ2-3
cdr3_aa: CASSGRVQETQYF; v_call: TRBV15; j_call: TRBJ2-5
cdr3_aa: CASTYPDRDGSYEQYF; v_call: TRBV6-6; j_call: TRBJ2-7
cdr3_aa: CASTMTGGSYEQYF; v_call: TRBV28; j_call: TRBJ2-7
cdr3_aa: CASRDDRDRSPLHF; v_call: TRBV10-1; j_call: TRBJ1-6
cdr3_aa: CASSFDRITDTQYF; v_call: TRBV28; j_call: TRBJ2-3
cdr3_aa: CASSESTGGITEAFF; v_call: TRBV25-1; j_call: TRBJ1-1
cdr3_aa: CATSRTGTGLRAGELFF; v_call: TRBV15; j_call: TRBJ2-2
cdr3_aa: CASSEWTGGPYGYTF; v_call: TRBV2; j_call: TRBJ1-2
cdr3_aa: CASSRKWDRPYEQYF; v_call: TRBV23-1; j_call: TRBJ2-7
cdr3_aa: CASSPTGADTQYF; v_call: TRBV6-5; j_call: TRBJ2-3
cdr3_aa: CASRTTGGETYEQYF; v_call: TRBV6-4; j_call: TRBJ2-7
cdr3_aa: CAIGGVTGELFF; v_call: TRBV10-3; j_call: TRBJ2-2
cdr3_aa: CASSRRLAPAGELFF; v_call: TRBV7-7; j_call: TRBJ2-2
cdr3_aa: CASSSRIPFPGHRDEQYF; v_call: TRBV11-1; j_call: TRBJ2-7
cdr3_aa: CASSSGQINRPQHF; v_call: TRBV6-5; j_call: TRBJ1-5
cdr3_aa: CASSLNTGGLREAFF; v_call: TRBV18; j_call: TRBJ1-1
cdr3_aa: CASSFRTSGGAADTQYF; v_call: TRBV7-2; j_call: TRBJ2-3